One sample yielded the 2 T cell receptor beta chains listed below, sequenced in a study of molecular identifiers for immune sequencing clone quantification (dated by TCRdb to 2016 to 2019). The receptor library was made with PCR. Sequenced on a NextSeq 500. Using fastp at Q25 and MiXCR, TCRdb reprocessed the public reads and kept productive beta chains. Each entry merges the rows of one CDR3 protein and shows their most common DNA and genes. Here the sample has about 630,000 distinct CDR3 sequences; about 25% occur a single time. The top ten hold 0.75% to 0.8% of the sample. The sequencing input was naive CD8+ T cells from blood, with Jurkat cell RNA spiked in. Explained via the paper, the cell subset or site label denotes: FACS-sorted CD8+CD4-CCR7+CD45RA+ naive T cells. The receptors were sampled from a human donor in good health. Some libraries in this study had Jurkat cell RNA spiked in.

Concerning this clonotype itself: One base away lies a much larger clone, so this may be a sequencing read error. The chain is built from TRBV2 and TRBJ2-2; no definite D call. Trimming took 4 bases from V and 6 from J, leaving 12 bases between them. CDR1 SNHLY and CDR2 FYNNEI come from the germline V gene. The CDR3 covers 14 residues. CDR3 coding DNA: TGTGCCAGCAGTGGACTCAAGAGGCCCGGGGAGCTGTTTTTT. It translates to CASSGLKRPGELFF.

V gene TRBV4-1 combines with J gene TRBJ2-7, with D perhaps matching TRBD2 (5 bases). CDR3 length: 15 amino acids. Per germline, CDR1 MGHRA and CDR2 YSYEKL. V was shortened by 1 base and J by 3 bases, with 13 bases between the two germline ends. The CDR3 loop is CASSQVIGEGYEQYF. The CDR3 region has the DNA TGCGCCAGCAGCCAAGTCATCGGGGAAGGCTACGAGCAGTACTTC.